The 12 T cell receptor beta chains in this list originate from one sample, sequenced in a study of T-cell reconstitution after alpha-beta-depleted transplantation in children. Library preparation (for TCRbeta) was performed with unique molecular identifiers. TCRdb reprocessed the PCR reads via MiXCR and lists one record per CDR3 protein. The sample consists of around 960,000 distinct CDR3 sequences, 25% to 30% of them appearing once. The sequencing used PBMCs, mostly from graft donor cells, collected 360 days after TCRalphabeta/CD19-depleted stem cell transplant. All receptors derive from a boy in the first two years of life who had a stem cell transplant for SCID, so the T cells may come from the graft donor.

This clonotype has just a few counts. The CDR3 region has the DNA TGCAGTGCTAGGGTTAGCGGGGGGAGCAATGAGCAGTTCTTC. Protein: CSARVSGGSNEQFF. The chain links TRBV20-1 to TRBJ2-1; the match to TRBD2 covers 10 bases. Germline V lookup: CDR1 DFQATT, CDR2 SNEGSKA (reference sequence). V trimming: 3 bases; J trimming: 6 bases; junction bases outside the gene matches: 5. The CDR3 has 14 amino acids.

V is TRBV2 and J is TRBJ2-1; unclear D gene. V was cut by 2 bases and J by 0 bases, with 11 bases left in between. The CDR3 has 16 residues. The germline V gene encodes CDR1 SNHLY and CDR2 FYNNEI. The CDR3 loop reads CASSERRKSSYNEQFF. CDR3 in DNA: TGTGCCAGCAGTGAACGGCGGAAAAGCTCCTACAATGAGCAGTTCTTC.

This clonotype appeared a few times. DNA of the CDR3: TGCAGCGCCCTCTACCAGGGTAACTACAATGAGCAGTTCTTC. It encodes CSALYQGNYNEQFF. The chain employs TRBV29-1 and TRBJ2-1; D possibly corresponds to TRBD1 (5 bases). The CDR3 spans 14 residues. Germline loops: CDR1 SQVTM, CDR2 ANQGSEA. V shed 7 bases and J shed 3 bases, with 16 bases lying between them.

This clonotype was counted only a few times. This chain joins TRBV19 and TRBJ1-1; D is unresolved. Trimming pared 10 bases from V and 7 bases from J, leaving 19 bases between. The CDR3 is 13 residues long. Germline V gene data show CDR1 as LNHDA and CDR2 as SQIVND (reference sequence). As DNA, the CDR3 is TGTGCCACCAAACCGGGGAGTTACTTTGAAGCTTTCTTT. This encodes CATKPGSYFEAFF.

This clonotype has a handful of counts. This sequence joins TRBV12-3 or TRBV12-4 and TRBJ2-1; TRBD1 is a possible D gene (6 bases). Trimming took off 6 bases at V and 7 bases at J, with 16 bases between the two ends. The CDR3 is 14 residues long. In DNA form, the CDR3 reads TGTGCCAGCAGCCTAGGGGGTACCTTAAATGAGCAGTTCTTC. Its translation: CASSLGGTLNEQFF.

J is TRBJ1-1 and V is TRBV15; no firm D call. V gave up 0 bases and J gave up 8 bases, with 13 bases separating them. The CDR3 consists of 14 residues. Germline CDR1 LNHNV, CDR2 YYDKDF (reference sequence). For the CDR3, the DNA is TGTGCCACCAGCAGAGAACCAAGGTCCGGGGAAGCTTTCTTT. Encoded protein: CATSREPRSGEAFF.

The chain recombines TRBV4-1 with TRBJ1-1; D gene uncertain. CDR3 length equals 15 residues. Trimming left V 1 base short and J 0 bases short, with 9 bases between. In germline, CDR1 is MGHRA, CDR2 YSYEKL. The CDR3 coding sequence is TGCGCCAGCAGCCAAGGCTCTGAAGTGAACACTGAAGCTTTCTTT. Residues: CASSQGSEVNTEAFF.

The genes are TRBV4-3 and TRBJ2-7, with 9 bases identical to TRBD1. This CDR3 has 15 amino acids. J gave up 1 base and V 4 bases, and 5 bases lay outside the gene matches. CDR1 is LGHNA, CDR2 YSLEER, per germline. CDR3 region: CASSPGTGTSYEQYF. Written as DNA, the CDR3 is TGCGCCAGCAGCCCAGGGACAGGGACGTCCTACGAGCAGTACTTC.

This clonotype has only a few counts. The V gene is TRBV4-2, the J gene TRBJ2-6; D is uncertain. Trimming shortened V by 0 bases and J by 0 bases, and 9 bases separated the two germline ends. CDR3 size: 17 residues. Per germline, CDR1 LGHNA and CDR2 YNFKEQ. The CDR3 here is CASSQDMPGSGANVLTF. The CDR3 DNA reads TGTGCCAGCAGCCAAGATATGCCCGGCTCTGGGGCCAACGTCCTGACTTTC.

The genes are TRBV5-1 and TRBJ2-7, with 7 positions matching TRBD2. The CDR3 runs 17 residues. Germline V gives CDR1 SGHRS, CDR2 YFSETQ. The V segment lost 0 bases and the J segment 2 bases; nucleotides outside the gene matches: 11. This chain's CDR3 is CASSLGPRGSTPYEQYF. Here the CDR3 DNA reads TGCGCCAGCAGCTTGGGACCGCGGGGGAGCACCCCCTACGAGCAGTACTTC.

This clonotype has only a few counts. The chain uses TRBV7-2 and TRBJ2-2; TRBD2 matches 12 bases. The CDR3 spans 17 residues. Trimming at V came to 6 bases and at J to 5 bases, leaving 10 bases not matched to a gene. In germline, CDR1 is SGHTA, CDR2 FQGNSA. CDR3 nucleotides: TGTGCCAGCAGTCGACTAGCGGGGGCCTCAGTGACCGGGGAGCTGTTTTTT. It codes for CASSRLAGASVTGELFF. Full variable domain (rest looked up from reference TRBV7-2 and TRBJ2-2): GAGVSQSPSNKVTEKGKDVELRCDPISGHTALYWYRQSLGQGLEFLIYFQGNSAPDKSGLPSDRFSAERTGGSVSTLTIQRTQQEDSAVYLCASSRLAGASVTGELFFGEGSRLTVL.

This clonotype was found a few times. This rearrangement joins TRBV12-3 or TRBV12-4 to TRBJ2-5; 7 bases map to TRBD1. CDR3 length equals 15 residues. The junction had 6 bases not matched to a gene; V was cut back by 2 bases and J by 3 bases. This CDR3 is CASSLSGQEEETQYF. The CDR3 bases are TGTGCCAGCAGTTTAAGCGGACAGGAAGAAGAGACCCAGTACTTC.